This entry lists 14 T cell receptor beta chains sequenced from one sample in a study of control samples from healthy donors and cancer patients. Produced via immunoSEQ multiplex PCR; TCRdb's table is partial and in-frame only. The data contain about 140,000 clones, less than 90% of them singletons. The sample was blood. The receptors stem from a woman aged 25 to 39 in good health.

The V and J genes are TRBV7-9 and TRBJ2-7, with D possibly called TRBD1 or TRBD2 (5 bases each). The germline V gene has CDR1 SEHNR and CDR2 FQNEAQ (reference sequence). Trimming stripped 5 bases from V and 1 base from J, with 15 bases between. CDR3 length: 15 residues. CDR3 region: CASSRGTTPSYEQYF. For the CDR3, the DNA is TGTGCCAGCAGCCGAGGGACGACGCCGTCCTACGAGCAGTACTTC.

A note on this clone: This sample includes further DNA sequences coding for the same CDR3. This rearrangement joins TRBV5-1 to TRBJ2-3; 8 bases align to TRBD2. CDR1 SGHRS and CDR2 YFSETQ come from the germline V gene. With V trimmed by 2 bases and J by 0 bases, 2 bases remained unmatched. This CDR3 contains 15 residues. The CDR3 loop is CASSLGGRSTDTQYF. The CDR3 DNA sequence: TGCGCCAGCAGCTTAGGCGGGAGGAGCACAGATACGCAGTATTTT.

This chain joins TRBV7-9 and TRBJ1-6; D remains unclear. This CDR3 is 15 amino acids long. Germline V lookup: CDR1 SEHNR, CDR2 FQNEAQ (reference sequence). The V end was cut by 1 base, the J end by 9 bases, with 13 bases between. CDR3 region: CASSLDPDGSSPLHF. DNA for the CDR3: TGTGCCAGCAGCTTAGATCCGGACGGAAGTTCACCCCTCCACTTT.

The chain joins TRBV7-6 to TRBJ1-4; D remains unclear. The CDR3 spans 13 residues. V shed 0 bases and J shed 7 bases, with 6 bases lying between them. The germline gives CDR1 SGHVS, CDR2 FNYEAQ. The CDR3, as DNA: TGTGCCAGCAGCTTAGCGCGAGGTGAAAAACTGTTTTTT. It translates to CASSLARGEKLFF.

This clone was detected ten times or more. The chain carries TRBV5-1 and TRBJ2-7; 9 bases are a match to TRBD1. The CDR3 runs 16 residues. V shed 0 bases, J shed 3 bases, and the junction held 7 bases outside the gene matches. Germline assignment: CDR1 SGHRS and CDR2 YFSETQ. CDR3 DNA sequence: TGCGCCAGCAGCTTGGGTGGACAGGGGACCTACTACGAGCAGTACTTC. It specifies CASSLGGQGTYYEQYF.

CDR3 in amino acids: CASSLGVGQGRVSTEAFF. In DNA, the CDR3 is TGCGCCAGCAGCCTTGGGGTCGGCCAGGGGCGAGTTTCCACTGAAGCTTTCTTT. This chain uses TRBV5-1 with TRBJ1-1; possible D gene TRBD1, 6 bases. In germline, CDR1 is SGHRS, CDR2 YFSETQ. The CDR3 extends over 18 amino acids. The germline V and J ends were trimmed by 4 bases and 4 bases, with 26 bases remaining between them.

The V gene is TRBV5-1, the J gene TRBJ1-6; 9 bases are a match to TRBD1. The trim removed 4 bases at V and 7 bases at J, leaving 12 bases unmatched. Germline loops: CDR1 SGHRS, CDR2 YFSETQ. The CDR3 consists of 17 residues. The CDR3 DNA reads as TGCGCCAGCAGCATATCAACAGGGGGCGCGGGAAATTCACCCCTCCACTTT. It is translated as CASSISTGGAGNSPLHF.

The chain carries TRBV6-5 and TRBJ1-4; 9 bases are a match to TRBD1. The germline V gene encodes CDR1 MNHEY and CDR2 SVGAGI. The junction had 7 bases not matched to a gene; V was cut back by 6 bases and J by 8 bases. The CDR3 spans 14 residues. DNA of the CDR3: TGTGCCAGCAGCCAGGGACAGGGTGGCGAAAAACTGTTTTTT. Translating gives CASSQGQGGEKLFF.

The chain employs TRBV5-6 and TRBJ1-2; perhaps TRBD1 as D (5 bases). Trimming removed 4 bases from V and 8 bases from J, with 15 bases in between. Germline assignment: CDR1 SGHDT and CDR2 YYEEEE. The length of the CDR3 is 13 residues. The DNA of the CDR3 is TGTGCCAGCAGCGTCAGGGAGGTCTACGGCTACACCTTC. Protein sequence: CASSVREVYGYTF. Drawing the rest from reference TRBV5-6 and TRBJ1-2, the complete variable domain is DAGVTQSPTHLIKTRGQQVTLRCSPKSGHDTVSWYQQALGQGPQFIFQYYEEEERQRGNFPDRFSGHQFPNYSSELNVNALLLGDSALYLCASSVREVYGYTFGSGTRLTVV.

This clone showed up just once. This sequence joins TRBV10-3 and TRBJ2-5; D possibly corresponds to TRBD2 (7 bases). The germline V gene encodes CDR1 ENHRY and CDR2 SYGVKD. The V end was cut by 7 bases, the J end by 3 bases, with 15 bases between. This CDR3 has 14 amino acids. The CDR3 reads CAIKGGAAKETQYF. In DNA form, the CDR3 reads TGTGCCATCAAGGGGGGGGCGGCTAAAGAGACCCAGTACTTC.

The table lists this clone with a count of one. The rearrangement links TRBV24-1 to TRBJ2-2, with 10 bases lining up with TRBD1. Per germline, CDR1 KGHDR and CDR2 SFDVKD. The V gene end was trimmed by 9 bases and the J gene end by 6 bases; junction bases not matched to a gene: 6. CDR3 length equals 14 residues. The CDR3 protein is CATVGTGESGELFF. The CDR3 DNA sequence: TGTGCCACCGTCGGGACAGGGGAGTCCGGGGAGCTGTTTTTT.

DNA of the CDR3: TGCGCCAGCAGCTATACGAATCCGGGACAGGGGGCGGGAGTATCCTACGAGCAGTACTTC. It translates to CASSYTNPGQGAGVSYEQYF. The chain employs TRBV4-1 and TRBJ2-7; 12 positions agree with TRBD1. J gave up 1 base and V 5 bases, and 18 bases lay outside the gene matches. The germline gives CDR1 MGHRA, CDR2 YSYEKL. The CDR3 length is 20 residues.

This rearrangement joins TRBV10-1 to TRBJ2-7; TRBD1 agrees at 7 bases. CDR1 and CDR2 from the germline V gene are WNHNN and SYGVQD (reference sequence). This CDR3 region has 15 residues. Germline trimming cut 3 bases from V and 5 bases from J; bases unmatched to any gene: 10. The CDR3: CASSDKGAFFHEQYF. In nucleotides, the CDR3 is TGCGCCAGCAGTGATAAGGGGGCTTTTTTCCACGAGCAGTACTTC.

V and J are TRBV5-1 and TRBJ1-6, with 8 bases matching TRBD1. The germline gives CDR1 SGHRS, CDR2 YFSETQ. Trimming removed 6 bases from V and 7 bases from J; junction bases left unmatched: 9. This CDR3 is 15 amino acids long. The CDR3 loop reads CASTDRAQRNSPLHF. The CDR3 region has the DNA TGCGCCAGCACGGACAGGGCGCAGAGGAATTCACCCCTCCACTTT.